The 21 T cell receptor beta chains below come from one sample, sequenced in a study of blood T cell dynamics during melanoma immunotherapy. Time point here: pre-treatment baseline. The data were produced by immunoSEQ multiplex PCR, yet TCRdb's version contains in-frame clones alone and is incomplete. The table includes approximately 23,000 clones, roughly 91% detected once. The sequencing used blood, collected from a patient treated with checkpoint blockade. The receptors were gathered from a human donor with melanoma.

The rearrangement uses TRBV30 and TRBJ1-1, with a possible D match to TRBD1 (5 bases). This CDR3 comprises 14 residues. From germline, CDR1 is GTSNPN and CDR2 SVGIG (reference sequence). Deletions cut 2 bases from V and 4 bases from J, with 14 bases between. The CDR3 region is CAWSPGTASTEAFF. CDR3 nucleotide sequence: TGTGCCTGGAGTCCAGGGACCGCGAGCACTGAAGCTTTCTTT.

The chain employs TRBV11-2 and TRBJ1-6, with D perhaps matching TRBD1 (5 bases). Germline V lookup: CDR1 SGHAT, CDR2 FQNNGV. V was trimmed by 5 bases and J by 5 bases, leaving 10 bases between them. CDR3 length equals 14 residues. The CDR3 spells CASSGTQNNSPLHF. CDR3 nucleotide sequence: TGTGCCAGCAGCGGGACGCAGAATAATTCACCCCTCCACTTT. The full variable domain, its missing parts supplied by reference TRBV11-2 and TRBJ1-6, is EAGVAQSPRYKIIEKRQSVAFWCNPISGHATLYWYQQILGQGPKLLIQFQNNGVVDDSQLPKDRFSAERLKGVDSTLKIQPAKLEDSAVYLCASSGTQNNSPLHFGNGTRLTVT.

The gene calls are TRBV7-8 and TRBJ1-4, with a possible D match to TRBD1 (6 bases). V was cut by 1 base and J by 8 bases, with 14 bases left in between. Germline V gene sequence: CDR1 SGHVS, CDR2 FQNEAQ. The length of the CDR3 is 15 residues. For the CDR3, the DNA is TGTGCCAGCAGCTTAGGGGGGCAGGGTAGCGAAAAACTGTTTTTT. Translating it yields CASSLGGQGSEKLFF.

The table lists this clone with a count of one. The chain combines TRBV7-9 with TRBJ2-7; 7 positions match TRBD1. J was trimmed by 0 bases and V by 5 bases; bases with no gene match: 4. Per germline, CDR1 SEHNR and CDR2 FQNEAQ (reference sequence). CDR3 length equals 14 residues. CDR3 protein: CASSLRGNSYEQYF. The CDR3 nucleotides read TGTGCCAGCAGCCTCAGGGGGAACTCCTACGAGCAGTACTTC.

V and J are TRBV5-1 and TRBJ2-2, with 9 bases lining up with TRBD1. The CDR3 covers 17 residues. Losses at the gene ends were 4 bases for V and 10 bases for J; bases not matched to a gene: 17. Germline loops: CDR1 SGHRS, CDR2 YFSETQ. As DNA, the CDR3 is TGCGCCAGCAGCCAAGACTTTACAGGGGGCCTGTTAGTGGAGCTGTTTTTT. It codes for CASSQDFTGGLLVELFF.

The chain couples TRBV28 to TRBJ2-7; TRBD2 might be the D (6 bases). Germline CDR1 reads MDHEN; CDR2 reads SYDVKM. The CDR3 sequence is 14 residues long. Trimming cost V 6 bases and J 3 bases, with 15 bases left between them. CDR3 coding DNA: TGTGCCAGCAGAGGAGACTTGGGGGGCTACGAGCAGTACTTC. Protein sequence: CASRGDLGGYEQYF.

V usage is TRBV5-6 and J usage is TRBJ2-1, with 9 bases matching TRBD2. This CDR3 spans 13 amino acids. Looked up from germline, CDR1 is SGHDT and CDR2 is YYEEEE. The V gene end was trimmed by 7 bases and the J gene end by 8 bases; junction bases not matched to a gene: 7. The CDR3 DNA reads TGTGCCAGCTCCGGGACTAGCTTTGATGAGCAGTTCTTC. Translation gives CASSGTSFDEQFF.

This clone was observed once. The CDR3 nucleotides are TGCGCCAGCACCTCTTATCTCTGGGAGTACTTC. As protein: CASTSYLWEYF. The gene calls are TRBV10-2 and TRBJ2-7, with D unclear. V gave up 7 bases and J gave up 11 bases, with 15 bases separating them. Germline lookup yields CDR1 WSHSY and CDR2 SAAADI. The CDR3 totals 11 residues.

This CDR3 is CASSLGILVNTEAFF. Here the CDR3 DNA reads TGCGCCAGCAGCCTCGGTATCTTGGTGAACACTGAAGCTTTCTTT. This sequence joins TRBV5-1 and TRBJ1-1, with D unclear. Germline loops: CDR1 SGHRS, CDR2 YFSETQ. The ends were cut back, 4 bases at V and 0 bases at J, with 13 bases in the middle. This CDR3 spans 15 amino acids.

V and J are TRBV5-1 and TRBJ1-5; D is unclear. Germline lookup yields CDR1 SGHRS and CDR2 YFSETQ. With 1 base removed from V and 0 bases from J, the gap between germline ends came to 8 bases. The CDR3 consists of 15 residues. This CDR3 reads CASSLTGISNQPQHF. CDR3 nucleotide sequence: TGCGCCAGCAGCTTGACGGGAATTAGCAATCAGCCCCAGCATTTT.

This clone showed up just a few times. This chain links TRBV19 with TRBJ1-5; TRBD1 is a possible D gene (5 bases). V was cut by 3 bases and J by 5 bases, with 8 bases left in between. Germline lookup yields CDR1 LNHDA and CDR2 SQIVND (reference sequence). CDR3 length: 13 amino acids. DNA of the CDR3: TGTGCCAGTAGTATTGTAGGGGATCAGCCCCAGCATTTT. Amino acid sequence: CASSIVGDQPQHF.

The chain uses TRBV9 and TRBJ1-1; D is undetermined. The CDR3 has 15 residues. The germline V gene has CDR1 SGDLS and CDR2 YYNGEE. The ends were cut back, 1 base at V and 0 bases at J, with 10 bases in the middle. The CDR3 region is CASSVSGLLNTEAFF. The CDR3 region has the DNA TGTGCCAGCAGCGTATCTGGTTTACTGAACACTGAAGCTTTCTTT.

The V and J genes are TRBV19 and TRBJ1-4; 8 positions agree with TRBD1. There are 14 residues in the CDR3. Germline trimming cut 5 bases from V and 6 bases from J; bases unmatched to any gene: 5. Germline lookup yields CDR1 LNHDA and CDR2 SQIVND (reference sequence). The CDR3 nucleotides are TGTGCCAGTAGTCTGGAGACAGGGGATGAAAAACTGTTTTTT. This sequence encodes CASSLETGDEKLFF.

This clone has a single count. The chain combines TRBV18 with TRBJ1-5; no clear D. V lost 3 bases and J 3 bases, leaving 9 bases between the germline ends. The CDR3 has 14 amino acids. Per germline, CDR1 KGHSH and CDR2 LQKENI. CDR3 amino acids: CASSPTSDNQPQHF. In DNA form, the CDR3 reads TGTGCCAGCTCACCCACCTCCGACAATCAGCCCCAGCATTTT.

The V and J genes are TRBV29-1 and TRBJ1-1; tentatively, D is TRBD1 (6 bases). The CDR3 is 16 amino acids. V was trimmed by 5 bases and J by 4 bases, leaving 23 bases between them. Germline CDR1 and CDR2: SQVTM and ANQGSEA. The CDR3 DNA reads as TGCAGCGTTTCAGGGGTCCCGACAGCCTTTGGCACTGAAGCTTTCTTT. Residues: CSVSGVPTAFGTEAFF.

V gene TRBV2 combines with J gene TRBJ2-5, with 8 bases matching TRBD2. The CDR3 is 16 residues long. Germline CDR1 and CDR2: SNHLY and FYNNEI. V shed 6 bases, J shed 5 bases, and the junction held 14 bases outside the gene matches. The CDR3 region has the DNA TGTGCCAGCAGAACAGGGACTAGTGCTGATTCGGAGACCCAGTACTTC. Translated, it gives CASRTGTSADSETQYF.

This rearrangement joins TRBV27 to TRBJ1-5; D unresolved. Trimming pared 0 bases from V and 4 bases from J, leaving 7 bases between. Germline V CDR1 and CDR2: MNHEY, SMNVEV (reference sequence). The CDR3 contains 14 residues. For the CDR3, the DNA is TGTGCCAGCAGTTTATCCCGGAAGAATCAGCCCCAGCATTTT. It translates to CASSLSRKNQPQHF.

The V and J genes are TRBV11-3 and TRBJ1-3; D call uncertain. V lost 5 bases, J lost 2 bases, and 13 bases lay in between. The CDR3 is made up of 15 amino acids. CDR1 and CDR2 (germline): SGHNT, YENEEA. The CDR3 sequence is CASSGRAGAGNTIYF. The CDR3 nucleotides read TGTGCCAGCAGCGGCCGGGCCGGAGCTGGAAACACCATATATTTT. Combining the CDR3 with reference TRBV11-3 and TRBJ1-3 gives the whole variable domain EAGVVQSPRYKIIEKKQPVAFWCNPISGHNTLYWYLQNLGQGPELLIRYENEEAVDDSQLPKDRFSAERLKGVDSTLKIQPAELGDSAVYLCASSGRAGAGNTIYFGEGSWLTVV.

The chain employs TRBV5-1 and TRBJ2-7; maybe TRBD2 (6 bases). Trimming pared 1 base from V and 4 bases from J, leaving 18 bases between. Germline V gene lookup returns CDR1 SGHRS and CDR2 YFSETQ. This CDR3 region has 16 residues. The CDR3 loop reads CASSLKAGRGSYEQYF. In DNA, the CDR3 is TGCGCCAGCAGCTTGAAGGCAGGACGGGGGAGTTACGAGCAGTACTTC.

This chain joins TRBV6-1 and TRBJ1-4; TRBD1 might be the D (6 bases). The CDR3 totals 13 residues. Germline V gene sequence: CDR1 MNHNS, CDR2 SASEGT. V was clipped by 8 bases and J by 4 bases, with 11 bases between them. CDR3 nucleotide sequence: TGTGCCAGCCGGGGGGGCTTTAATGAAAAACTGTTTTTT. Its translation: CASRGGFNEKLFF.

This clone appeared once. This rearrangement joins TRBV19 to TRBJ1-2, with 9 positions matching TRBD1. Germline CDR1 LNHDA, CDR2 SQIVND (reference sequence). V lost 4 bases to trimming and J lost 5 bases; unmatched junction nucleotides: 8. The CDR3 extends over 15 amino acids. The CDR3 spells CASSKPGQGGYGYTF. The CDR3 DNA reads TGTGCCAGTAGTAAACCGGGACAGGGCGGGTATGGCTACACCTTC.